One and the same sample provided the 27 T cell receptor beta chains below, sequenced in a study of blood T cell repertoires in COVID-19 (dated by TCRdb to about 2020). Receptor amplification or capture employed the immunoSEQ multiplex PCR assay. TCRdb mirrors the immuneACCESS table, restricted to in-frame sequences. Some clones are absent from its copies; in checked studies, under half trace to an unresolved V gene, and the reason for the others is unknown. The sample table holds 200,000 to 250,000 clones, of which approximately 86% were seen once. Around 9.6% of the sample lies in the top ten. The sample taken for sequencing was peripheral blood. These receptors were collected from a woman between 50 and 59 years old with COVID-19, enrolled during active disease.

This chain uses TRBV7-2 with TRBJ2-3, with a tentative D call TRBD2 (6 bases). The V gene's germline CDR1 is SGHTA and CDR2 FQGNSA. Trimming shortened V by 3 bases and J by 2 bases, and 9 bases separated the two germline ends. The CDR3 has 14 amino acids. For the CDR3, the DNA is TGTGCCAGCAGCTTCGGGGGTTTCACAGATACGCAGTATTTT. It codes for CASSFGGFTDTQYF.

The rearrangement joins TRBV7-2 to TRBJ2-7; D gene uncertain. V lost 8 bases to trimming and J lost 2 bases, with 10 bases between them. Per the germline V gene, CDR1 is SGHTA and CDR2 is FQGNSA. The CDR3 is 12 amino acids. The chain's CDR3 is CASSGSTYEQYF. The DNA of the CDR3 is TGTGCCAGCTCGGGTAGCACCTACGAGCAGTACTTC.

The CDR3 DNA is TGCAGTGCTAGTTTGCCGAGGGGGGAAAAACTGTTTTTT. Encoded protein: CSASLPRGEKLFF. V usage is TRBV20-1 and J usage is TRBJ1-4; tentatively, D is TRBD1 (6 bases). V was pared by 3 bases and J by 8 bases, with 13 bases between. The CDR3 contains 13 residues. The germline V gene encodes CDR1 DFQATT and CDR2 SNEGSKA (reference sequence).

This chain joins TRBV5-6 and TRBJ2-5; 9 positions match TRBD2. The length of the CDR3 is 19 residues. Trimming at V came to 4 bases and at J to 5 bases, leaving 21 bases not matched to a gene. The V gene's germline CDR1 is SGHDT and CDR2 YYEEEE. This CDR3 reads CASSVSPVWVAGVGETQYF. The CDR3 nucleotides are TGTGCCAGCAGCGTCTCCCCCGTTTGGGTAGCGGGGGTGGGGGAGACCCAGTACTTC.

The chain uses TRBV7-8 and TRBJ2-3; 11 nucleotides line up with TRBD2. Germline CDR1 SGHVS, CDR2 FQNEAQ. Unmatched junction bases numbered 8, after V lost 5 bases and J lost 1 base. CDR3 size: 17 residues. The CDR3 reads CASSLRPGLAGTDTQYF. The CDR3 nucleotides are TGTGCCAGCAGCCTACGCCCGGGACTAGCGGGCACAGATACGCAGTATTTT.

J is TRBJ2-1 and V is TRBV11-2; a possible D gene is TRBD1 (6 bases). Per the germline V gene, CDR1 is SGHAT and CDR2 is FQNNGV. This CDR3 is built from 14 residues. Deletions cut 4 bases from V and 1 base from J, with 8 bases between. The CDR3 here is CASSSGQSYNEQFF. In nucleotides, the CDR3 is TGTGCCAGCAGCTCCGGACAGTCCTACAATGAGCAGTTCTTC. The entire variable domain, with the rest obtained from reference TRBV11-2 and TRBJ2-1, is as follows: EAGVAQSPRYKIIEKRQSVAFWCNPISGHATLYWYQQILGQGPKLLIQFQNNGVVDDSQLPKDRFSAERLKGVDSTLKIQPAKLEDSAVYLCASSSGQSYNEQFFGPGTRLTVL.

The genes are TRBV15 and TRBJ2-1; tentative D call: TRBD2 (6 bases). The CDR3 sequence is 15 residues long. Germline assignment: CDR1 LNHNV and CDR2 YYDKDF (reference sequence). The V end lost 1 base, the J end lost 2 bases, and 9 bases lay between the germline ends. CDR3 in DNA: TGTGCCACCAGCAGAGGTAGCGGTGCCTACAATGAGCAGTTCTTC. This sequence encodes CATSRGSGAYNEQFF. Supplemented by reference TRBV15 and TRBJ2-1, the full variable domain reads DAMVIQNPRYQVTQFGKPVTLSCSQTLNHNVMYWYQQKSSQAPKLLFHYYDKDFNNEADTPDNFQSRRPNTSFCFLDIRSPGLGDTAMYLCATSRGSGAYNEQFFGPGTRLTVL.

V is TRBV12-3 or TRBV12-4 and J is TRBJ1-6; no clear D gene. The germline V and J ends were trimmed by 3 bases and 11 bases, with 8 bases remaining between them. The CDR3 totals 12 residues. The CDR3 nucleotides read TGTGCCAGCAGTTTTGGAGGCCCACCCCTCCACTTT. Translation gives CASSFGGPPLHF.

This clone was observed a handful of times. The chain carries TRBV5-6 and TRBJ1-1; 9 nucleotides line up with TRBD1. Germline CDR1 is SGHDT and CDR2 is YYEEEE. J gave up 7 bases and V 5 bases, and 9 bases lay outside the gene matches. The CDR3 is made up of 14 amino acids. The CDR3 loop reads CASSLTGGWGEAFF. DNA of the CDR3: TGTGCCAGCAGTTTAACAGGGGGCTGGGGTGAAGCTTTCTTT.

The chain links TRBV6-4 to TRBJ2-1; 10 bases are a match to TRBD2. CDR1 MRHNA and CDR2 SNTAGT come from the germline V gene. This CDR3 comprises 14 residues. The trim removed 2 bases at V and 5 bases at J, leaving 0 bases unmatched. CDR3 region: CASSDGLADNEQFF. The CDR3, as DNA: TGTGCCAGCAGTGACGGACTAGCGGACAATGAGCAGTTCTTC.

The chain joins TRBV5-6 to TRBJ2-5; 8 nucleotides agree with TRBD1. There are 16 residues in the CDR3. The V gene end was trimmed by 2 bases and the J gene end by 1 base; junction bases not matched to a gene: 7. Looked up from germline, CDR1 is SGHDT and CDR2 is YYEEEE. The CDR3 loop is CASSLYGQGAQETQYF. The CDR3 bases are TGTGCCAGCAGCTTATACGGACAGGGCGCCCAAGAGACCCAGTACTTC.

The chain links TRBV5-8 to TRBJ2-3; possible D gene TRBD2, 5 bases. CDR3 length equals 14 residues. Trimming took 0 bases from V and 6 from J, leaving 11 bases between them. The germline gives CDR1 SGHTS, CDR2 YDEGEE. The CDR3 DNA is TGTGCCAGCAGCTTGGGGCGGGTTCGGGATACGCAGTATTTT. It specifies CASSLGRVRDTQYF.

This CDR3 reads CASSLNRGYYGYTF. CDR3 DNA: TGTGCCAGCAGTTTGAACAGGGGGTACTATGGCTACACCTTC. The chain links TRBV5-6 to TRBJ1-2; 8 bases map to TRBD1. The ends lost 5 bases at V and 3 bases at J; junction bases unmatched: 6. CDR3 length: 14 residues. Germline V gene data show CDR1 as SGHDT and CDR2 as YYEEEE.

CDR3 in DNA: TGTGCCAGCAGTGAAAGGGGCCCTGGACAGGGTGGTGGCTACACCTTC. This sequence encodes CASSERGPGQGGGYTF. The rearrangement joins TRBV6-1 to TRBJ1-2; 8 bases match TRBD1. V was clipped by 2 bases and J by 7 bases; unmatched bases: 12. Germline CDR1 and CDR2: MNHNS and SASEGT. The CDR3 sequence is 16 residues long.

The CDR3 DNA is TGTGCCAGCAGCCGCGATCTCACCGGGGAGCTGTTTTTT. Amino acid sequence: CASSRDLTGELFF. V gene TRBV5-5 combines with J gene TRBJ2-2, with no clear D. V dropped 4 bases and J dropped 4 bases, with 8 bases sitting between them. Germline V gives CDR1 SGHKS, CDR2 YYEKEE (reference sequence). The CDR3 has 13 residues.

The genes are TRBV6-1 and TRBJ2-1; TRBD1 is a possible D gene (5 bases). V was cut by 4 bases and J by 2 bases, with 15 bases left in between. The germline CDR1 and CDR2 sequences are MNHNS and SASEGT. There are 16 residues in the CDR3. The CDR3 sequence: CASSASGLGPYNEQFF. DNA of the CDR3: TGTGCCAGCAGTGCATCAGGGTTGGGGCCCTACAATGAGCAGTTCTTC.

This chain links TRBV19 with TRBJ1-5; D is possibly TRBD1 (6 bases). The CDR3 extends over 19 amino acids. Between the trimmed V and J ends, which lost 2 bases and 2 bases, there was a span of 22 bases. CDR1 LNHDA and CDR2 SQIVND come from the germline V gene (reference sequence). Here the CDR3 reads CASSIQRASGVNRNQPQHF. CDR3 in DNA: TGTGCCAGTAGTATACAAAGAGCGTCAGGGGTAAATCGCAATCAGCCCCAGCATTTT.

The chain is built from TRBV5-4 and TRBJ1-3; TRBD1 agrees at 9 bases. The germline V gene encodes CDR1 SGHNT and CDR2 YYREEE (reference sequence). The CDR3 loop spans 15 amino acids. Unmatched junction bases numbered 2, after V lost 0 bases and J lost 4 bases. The chain's CDR3 is CASSLAGTGGNTIYF. The CDR3 region has the DNA TGTGCCAGCAGCTTGGCCGGGACAGGGGGAAACACCATATATTTT.

The V call is TRBV5-1, the J call TRBJ1-6, with 7 bases identical to TRBD1. Germline V gene data show CDR1 as SGHRS and CDR2 as YFSETQ. This CDR3 region has 15 residues. V dropped 4 bases and J dropped 7; count of bases not matched to a gene: 8. CDR3 sequence reads: CASSVTTGMNSPLHF. The CDR3 DNA sequence: TGCGCCAGCAGCGTAACGACAGGGATGAATTCACCCCTCCACTTT.

The V call is TRBV6-1, the J call TRBJ2-7; possibly TRBD1 for D (6 bases). CDR3 length equals 13 residues. V was cut by 3 bases and J by 6 bases, with 12 bases left in between. The germline CDR1 and CDR2 sequences are MNHNS and SASEGT. Here the CDR3 reads CASSEGTGTEQYV. CDR3 DNA sequence: TGTGCCAGCAGTGAGGGAACAGGGACCGAGCAGTACGTC.

The gene calls are TRBV7-8 and TRBJ1-1; the D gene is possibly TRBD1 (5 bases). This CDR3 comprises 18 residues. Trimming pared 3 bases from V and 4 bases from J, leaving 24 bases between. Germline V CDR1 and CDR2: SGHVS, FQNEAQ. Here the CDR3 reads CASSLIGNKGALGTEAFF. The CDR3 nucleotides are TGTGCCAGCAGCTTGATAGGGAACAAAGGGGCATTGGGCACTGAAGCTTTCTTT.

V and J are TRBV4-3 and TRBJ2-7, with 8 bases fitting TRBD2. V gave up 4 bases and J gave up 5 bases; unmatched junction bases: 10. The CDR3 extends over 15 amino acids. Looked up from germline, CDR1 is LGHNA and CDR2 is YSLEER. The CDR3 reads CASSLRTSKGDEQYF. The CDR3 coding sequence is TGCGCCAGCAGCCTCCGGACTAGCAAAGGTGACGAGCAGTACTTC.

This chain connects TRBV5-5 to TRBJ2-2, with D unresolved. The CDR3 is 14 residues long. V was pared by 2 bases and J by 5 bases, with 10 bases between. Germline loops: CDR1 SGHKS, CDR2 YYEKEE (reference sequence). The CDR3 DNA is TGTGCCAGCAGCTTCCGACTTTTTACCGGGGAGCTGTTTTTT. Its translation: CASSFRLFTGELFF.

The V and J genes are TRBV10-1 and TRBJ1-5; no reliable D call. V was cut by 3 bases and J by 3 bases, with 6 bases left in between. The CDR3 has 13 amino acids. Germline CDR1 reads WNHNN; CDR2 reads SYGVQD (reference sequence). Here the CDR3 reads CASSDGINQPQHF. The CDR3 nucleotides read TGCGCCAGCAGTGACGGGATCAATCAGCCCCAGCATTTT.

The gene calls are TRBV29-1 and TRBJ2-1; D is perhaps TRBD2 (7 bases). Trimming removed 0 bases at V and 5 bases at J, with 23 bases between. The CDR3 is made up of 18 amino acids. Per germline, CDR1 SQVTM and CDR2 ANQGSEA. This CDR3 is CSVEDMARGAIRNNEQFF. CDR3 nucleotides: TGCAGCGTTGAAGATATGGCCCGGGGGGCGATTCGTAACAATGAGCAGTTCTTC.

The rearrangement joins TRBV19 to TRBJ1-2; D is perhaps TRBD1 (5 bases). V was clipped by 2 bases and J by 5 bases, with 15 bases between them. CDR1 and CDR2 from the germline V gene are LNHDA and SQIVND (reference sequence). This CDR3 spans 15 amino acids. CDR3 protein: CASSIPKGLLYGYTF. CDR3 bases: TGTGCCAGTAGTATACCGAAGGGGCTACTATATGGCTACACCTTC.

V and J are TRBV7-6 and TRBJ1-2; possible D gene TRBD1, 6 bases. The CDR3 has 14 amino acids. In germline, CDR1 is SGHVS, CDR2 FNYEAQ. Trimming pared 5 bases from V and 7 bases from J, leaving 17 bases between. The CDR3 nucleotides read TGTGCCAGCAGCGCCACCCCAGGGGTGGGTGGCTACACCTTC. Amino acids: CASSATPGVGGYTF.